These T cell receptor beta chains were read from a single sample in a study of T cell responses to AZD1222 COVID-19 vaccine. Measured with immunoSEQ multiplex PCR; TCRdb has only the in-frame clones, and not every one. This repertoire shows 250,000 to 300,000 clones, 90% to 95% found once; its top ten account for 0.5% to 0.7%. The sample was peripheral blood, taken 28 days after the second AZD1222 dose. The source of these receptors is an adult who received the AZD1222 COVID-19 vaccine. The CDR3 runs from the conserved cysteine through the conserved F or W. The order of the fields is clone size, J gene, V gene, D gene, CDR3 DNA, CDR3 protein. A D gene is named only where the DNA matches it firmly. Some rows have no size entry. The others give once, few or many, or a class for an expanded clone.

>NA|TRBJ1-5|TRBV6-2/TRBV6-3|NA
TGTGCCAGCAGTTACTCTGCAGGAGCGGGTCAGCCCCAGCATTTT
CASSYSAGAGQPQHF
>NA|TRBJ2-5|TRBV5-1|TRBD2
TGCGCCAGCAGCTTGGGGCCAGCGGGGAAGGAAGAGACCCAGTACTTC
CASSLGPAGKEETQYF
>NA|TRBJ1-5|TRBV6-5|TRBD1
TGTGCCAGCAGTTACGGGACAGGGGAAAATCAGCCCCAGCATTTT
CASSYGTGENQPQHF
>NA|TRBJ1-1|TRBV10-3|TRBD1
TGTGCCACTCGGACAGGCGGGCCCACTGAAGCTTTCTTT
CATRTGGPTEAFF
>NA|TRBJ1-2|TRBV23-1|NA
TGCGCCAGCAGTCAGCCACGGCGTGGCTACACCTTC
CASSQPRRGYTF
>once|TRBJ1-3|TRBV2|TRBD1
TGTGCCAGCACAGGACAGGGAAACTCTGGAAACACCATATATTTT
CASTGQGNSGNTIYF
>NA|TRBJ1-1|TRBV3-1/TRBV3-2|NA
TGTGCCAGCAGCCAAGGGGAATCTGAAGCTTTCTTT
CASSQGESEAFF
>once|TRBJ2-7|TRBV27|TRBD1
TGTGCCAGCAGCCCGGGTTGGGGGACAGGGGGCATATCCTACGAGCAGTACTTC
CASSPGWGTGGISYEQYF
>NA|TRBJ1-5|TRBV28|NA
TGTGCCACCACCCCTGGGGGCCGGTGGGGTCAGCCCCAGCATTTT
CATTPGGRWGQPQHF
>NA|TRBJ1-1|TRBV2|NA
TGTGCCAGCGAGGCCACGAACACTGAAGCTTTCTTT
CASEATNTEAFF
>few|TRBJ2-1|TRBV12-3/TRBV12-4|NA
TGTGCCAGCAGTTACAGACCCGTCCCTGAGCAGTTCTTC
CASSYRPVPEQFF
>NA|TRBJ2-6|TRBV5-1|NA
TGCGCCAGCAGCTTGGCACCCGGGCTCATCCATTCTGGGGCCAACGTCCTGACTTTC
CASSLAPGLIHSGANVLTF
>NA|TRBJ2-7|TRBV5-6|NA
TGTGCCAGCAGCTTAGCAGGCCCCTACGAGCAGTACTTC
CASSLAGPYEQYF
>NA|TRBJ1-2|TRBV5-1|TRBD1
TGCGCCAGCAGCAGGGACAGGGCGCAAGCTAACTATGGCTACACCTTC
CASSRDRAQANYGYTF
>NA|TRBJ2-1|TRBV28|TRBD2
TGTGCCAGCAGACCCCACCGACTAGCGGGAGGAGGTAAGCAGTTCTTC
CASRPHRLAGGGKQFF
>NA|TRBJ2-3|TRBV5-6|NA
TGTGCCAGCAGCCGCGGTCTGGGCACAGATACGCAGTATTTT
CASSRGLGTDTQYF
>once|TRBJ1-5|TRBV19|NA
TGTGCCAGTAGTACCGGACAGTATAGCAATCAGCCCCAGCATTTT
CASSTGQYSNQPQHF
>NA|TRBJ1-1|TRBV2|NA
TGTGCCAGCAGTTTTCAAGGATTAGACTTAACTGAAGCTTTCTTT
CASSFQGLDLTEAFF
>NA|TRBJ1-5|TRBV4-1|NA
TGCGCCAGCAGCCAAGATAGGAGCAGGGGAATCAATCAGCCCCAGCATTTT
CASSQDRSRGINQPQHF
>NA|TRBJ2-5|TRBV4-1|NA
TGCGCCAGCAGCCAAGATCTTTGGGGGGGCGGGCGGCCAATGGAGACCCAGTACTTC
CASSQDLWGGGRPMETQYF
>NA|TRBJ2-4|TRBV7-2|TRBD1
TGTGCCAGCAGCCAGGGGGCAATGGAGAACATTCAGTACTTC
CASSQGAMENIQYF
>NA|TRBJ1-2|TRBV29-1|TRBD1
TGCAGCGTCCAAGTTGGGACAGCCTATGGCTACACCTTC
CSVQVGTAYGYTF
>once|TRBJ1-2|TRBV6-5|NA
TGTGCCAGCACCCCGGGCCCAGGGAACTATGGCTACACCTTC
CASTPGPGNYGYTF
>NA|TRBJ2-7|TRBV5-1|NA
TGCGCCAGCAGCTTGGCCGCGGGTAACTCCTACGAGCAGTACTTC
CASSLAAGNSYEQYF
>NA|TRBJ2-2|TRBV27|TRBD1
TGTGCCAGCAGGTGGACAGGGGACCCCGGGGAGCTGTTTTTT
CASRWTGDPGELFF
>NA|TRBJ1-1|TRBV7-8|NA
TGTGCCAGCAGCTTAGGGGGGGGCCTGGGAGCTTTCTTT
CASSLGGGLGAFF
>NA|TRBJ1-4|TRBV15|NA
TGTGCCACCAGCAGAACCGGGGTAGGGAGTGAAAAACTGTTTTTT
CATSRTGVGSEKLFF
>NA|TRBJ2-5|TRBV9|TRBD2
TGTGCCAGCGGGACTAGCGGGAGAGAGACCCAGTACTTC
CASGTSGRETQYF
>NA|TRBJ2-2|TRBV24-1|TRBD1
TGTGCCACCCAGGGACAGATCACCGGGGAGCTGTTTTTT
CATQGQITGELFF
>once|TRBJ1-2|TRBV4-2|NA
TGTGCCAGCAGCCAAGAACAGCGACTCTATGGCTACACCTTC
CASSQEQRLYGYTF
>once|TRBJ2-7|TRBV3-1/TRBV3-2|NA
TGTGCCAGCAGCCTAGAGGGTAGCGAGCAGTACTTC
CASSLEGSEQYF
>NA|TRBJ1-2|TRBV25-1|NA
TGTGCCAGCAGTGCGGGGGGGACCGGCTACACCTTC
CASSAGGTGYTF
>few|TRBJ2-7|TRBV28|NA
TGTGCCAGCAGTCCACCATCCAGGGGGGGGAGATACGAGCAGTACTTC
CASSPPSRGGRYEQYF
>NA|TRBJ2-7|TRBV28|NA
TGTGCCAGCAGTTGGCGTCCCTCCGGGACCTACGAGCAGTACTTC
CASSWRPSGTYEQYF
>NA|TRBJ1-3|TRBV5-1|NA
TGCGCCAGCAGGGACTCAAGCTCTGGAAACACCATATATTTT
CASRDSSSGNTIYF
>NA|TRBJ2-3|TRBV6-5|TRBD2
TGTGCCAGCCGAATAGCGGGGGGCCCGCAGTATTTT
CASRIAGGPQYF
>NA|TRBJ2-1|TRBV2|NA
TGTGCCAGCAGGAGGGAGGACCATTCCCTAAATGAGCAGTTCTTC
CASRREDHSLNEQFF
>NA|TRBJ2-7|TRBV5-1|TRBD1
TGCGCCAGCAGCCTTGCGTCGGACAGGGGCTACGAGCAGTACTTC
CASSLASDRGYEQYF
>few|TRBJ2-7|TRBV5-6|TRBD1
TGTGCCAGCACCCCGACAGGGACGCCCTACGAGCAGTACTTC
CASTPTGTPYEQYF
>NA|TRBJ1-2|TRBV27|NA
TGTGCCAGCAGTTTAGACAGGTTAGGCTATGGCTACACCTTC
CASSLDRLGYGYTF
>NA|TRBJ2-7|TRBV11-2|TRBD2
TGTGCCAGCAGCTCTTTAGCGGGGGTGCCCTACGAGCAGTACTTC
CASSSLAGVPYEQYF
>NA|TRBJ1-3|TRBV6-6|NA
TGTGCCAGCAGTTACGGAAGGGCTTCGGACACCATATATTTT
CASSYGRASDTIYF
>NA|TRBJ1-6|TRBV7-2|NA
TGTGCCAGCAGCCCCGCGGGGGGACTGAATTCACCCCTCCACTTT
CASSPAGGLNSPLHF
>NA|TRBJ2-7|TRBV7-9|NA
TGTGCCAGCAGCGCTCCTGGGACATACGAGCAGTACTTC
CASSAPGTYEQYF
>once|TRBJ2-7|TRBV24-1|NA
TGTGCCACCAGTCAGAACTACGAGCAGTACTTC
CATSQNYEQYF
>NA|TRBJ2-2|TRBV25-1|NA
TGTGCCAGCAGTGAAACGACTTACACCGGGGAGCTGTTTTTT
CASSETTYTGELFF
>few|TRBJ2-7|TRBV5-4|TRBD2
TGTGCCAGCAGCCGAGCGGGGGGCCAAACCTACGAGCAGTACTTC
CASSRAGGQTYEQYF
>NA|TRBJ2-7|TRBV6-1|TRBD1
TGTGCCAGCAGTGGAGAAGCCGGGACAGGGCCTCCCTACGAGCAGTACTTC
CASSGEAGTGPPYEQYF
>NA|TRBJ1-4|TRBV5-1|TRBD1
TGCGCCAGCAGCTTCCAGGGGGCAACTAATGAAAAACTGTTTTTT
CASSFQGATNEKLFF
>NA|TRBJ2-2|TRBV27|NA
TGTGCCAGCAGTTTATCGGGCTCCGGGGAGCTGTTTTTT
CASSLSGSGELFF